The clone carrying this TCR beta chain came up a few times. These data are taken from a study of T-cell reconstitution after alpha-beta-depleted transplantation in children. Preparation of the TCRbeta library involved a method that used unique molecular identifiers. TCRdb re-derived calls from the PCR reads in MiXCR, one entry per CDR3 protein. The sample carries about 360,000 distinct CDR3 sequences, approximately 12% recorded once. The germline V gene has CDR1 SGHVS and CDR2 FQNEAQ. V was pared by 1 base and J by 8 bases, with 4 bases of the junction left unmatched. CDR3 size: 14 residues. The receptor's source is a human donor who donated a stem cell graft to a child with Fanconi anemia. Sequenced here: PBMCs, sampled from the stem cell graft. This rearrangement joins TRBV7-8 to TRBJ2-1; TRBD1 matches 8 bases. As DNA, the CDR3 is TGTGCCAGCAGCTTAGGGACAGGGTTCGATGAGCAGTTCTTC. This gives the protein CASSLGTGFDEQFF.